This T cell receptor beta chain comes out of a study of regulatory T cells in long-lasting Graves disease. At the level of the study: More than 5 years of antithyroid drugs with positive TSH receptor antibodies defined persistent Graves' disease.

This clonotype was observed a few times. The antigen remains undetermined. Time point given: persistent/refractory GD, antithyroid drugs over 5 years with positive TRAb. PBMC RNA served as the TCR library source. Overall study results and limits: Repertoires from persistent disease leaned toward TRBV28, TRBJ1-2 and TRBJ2-5. Lower TCR diversity characterized persistent Graves' patients relative to newly diagnosed patients.

CDR3 length: 16 residues. Germline lookup yields CDR1 SGHRS and CDR2 YFSETQ. V was cut by 0 bases and J by 3 bases, with 12 bases left in between. CDR3 regions were amplified by Arm-PCR using iRepertoire HTBI primers to build TCR beta libraries. One entry per CDR3 protein, called by TCRdb with MiXCR from the multiplex PCR reads. The sample contains about 430,000 distinct CDR3 sequences, about 21% of which appear only once. This TCR came from a female donor with Graves disease. Sample: peripheral blood mononuclear cells (PBMCs), taken when the disease was refractory, from a patient treated with antithyroid drugs. The V gene is TRBV5-1, the J gene TRBJ1-4; D gene ambiguous. The CDR3 nucleotides are TGCGCCAGCAGCTTGGGACTTAGCCGGTCTAATGAAAAACTGTTTTTT. It codes for CASSLGLSRSNEKLFF.